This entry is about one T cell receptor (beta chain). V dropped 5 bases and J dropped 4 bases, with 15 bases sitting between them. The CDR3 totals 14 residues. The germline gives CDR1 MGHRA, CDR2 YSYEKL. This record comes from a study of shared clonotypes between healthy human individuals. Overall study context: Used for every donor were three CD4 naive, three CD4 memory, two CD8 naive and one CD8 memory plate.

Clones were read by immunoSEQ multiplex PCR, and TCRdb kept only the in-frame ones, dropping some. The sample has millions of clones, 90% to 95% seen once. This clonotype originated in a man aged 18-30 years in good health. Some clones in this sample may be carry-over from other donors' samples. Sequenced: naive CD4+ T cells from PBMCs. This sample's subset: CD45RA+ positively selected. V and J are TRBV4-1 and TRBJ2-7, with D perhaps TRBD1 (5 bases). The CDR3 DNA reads TGCGCCAGCAGCAATTCCCAGGGAAGGTACGAGCAGTACTTC. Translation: CASSNSQGRYEQYF.